The sequence of this TCR beta chain was determined in a study of beta chain features in type 1 diabetes. The CDR3 loop spans 15 amino acids. What was sequenced were expressed TCRB transcripts, since all of the isolated RNA had been reverse transcribed. Data came from immunoSEQ multiplex PCR; TCRdb stores just in-frame clones and leaves some out. The sample includes over 500,000 clones, 15% to 17% of them seen just once. The table lists this clone with a few counts. The sequenced material came from naive CD4+ T cells from blood. This receptor was identified in a young man in good health. The chain combines TRBV12-2 with TRBJ2-7; the D call TRBD2 from the table was never checked on the DNA. TRBV12-2 is a known pseudogene. CDR3 sequence: CASRFFGLRPYEQYF. CDR3 in DNA: TGTGCAAGTCGCTTCTTTGGTTTGAGGCCCTACGAGCAGTACTTC.